These T cell receptor beta chains were read from a single sample in a study of T-cell reconstitution after alpha-beta-depleted transplantation in children. MiXCR was run by TCRdb on the PCR reads, yielding one entry per CDR3 protein. The sample has about 540,000 distinct CDR3 sequences, approximately 20% seen once. Sequenced material: PBMCs from the stem cell graft donor, taken from the stem cell graft. The origin of the receptors is a human donor who donated a stem cell graft to a child with acute lymphoblastic leukemia. Both conserved end residues are part of each CDR3. The order of the fields is V gene, J gene, D gene, clone size, CDR3 DNA, CDR3 protein. The D gene is left open where the match is weak. Clone size is given for some rows only: seen once, a few or many times, or a class if the clone is expanded.

TRBV5-1	TRBJ2-4	TRBD1	-	TGCGCCAGCAGCTTAACGGGACAGGAGTTCCTAGCCAAAAACATTCAGTACTTC	CASSLTGQEFLAKNIQYF
TRBV20-1	TRBJ2-1	TRBD2	few	TGCAGTGCTAGAGATAAGCCCAAAGCGGGAGGGACCTACAATGAGCAGTTCTTC	CSARDKPKAGGTYNEQFF
TRBV29-1	TRBJ2-1	-	-	TGCAGCGTTGAAGATCTGGTCAATGAGCAGTTCTTC	CSVEDLVNEQFF
TRBV14	TRBJ2-7	-	few	TGTGCCAGCAGCTGGGCGCGCTACGAGCAGTACTTC	CASSWARYEQYF
TRBV7-8	TRBJ2-7	-	few	TGTGCCAGCAGCCCCCTCCGAGTAGGCGAGCAGTACTTC	CASSPLRVGEQYF
TRBV12-3/TRBV12-4	TRBJ2-1	-	-	TGTGCCAGCAGTCCCCATGCGGGTAGCTCCTACAATGAGCAGTTCTTC	CASSPHAGSSYNEQFF
TRBV12-3/TRBV12-4	TRBJ2-7	TRBD1	few	TGTGCCAGCAGCCTAAGACAGGGTCCCCCCGAGCAGTACTTC	CASSLRQGPPEQYF
TRBV10-2	TRBJ2-1	-	-	TGCGCCAGCAGTGAGGGCCCTGTCTATGAGCAGTTCTTC	CASSEGPVYEQFF
TRBV5-1	TRBJ2-2	-	many	TGCGCCAGCAGCTTGGTAGGGCAGCCGAACACCGGGGAGCTGTTTTTT	CASSLVGQPNTGELFF
TRBV7-3	TRBJ2-2	TRBD1	few	TGTGCCAGCAGCTTCAGGACAGGAACCACTGCGAACACCGGGGAGCTGTTTTTT	CASSFRTGTTANTGELFF
TRBV4-1	TRBJ2-7	TRBD2	-	TGCGCCAGCAGCCAAAGACTAGCGGGAGGCCACGAGCAGTACTTC	CASSQRLAGGHEQYF
TRBV5-1	TRBJ2-1	TRBD1	few	TGCGCCAGCAGCTCTCGACAGGGAAAATCCTACAATGAGCAGTTCTTC	CASSSRQGKSYNEQFF
TRBV11-2	TRBJ1-4	TRBD1	-	TGTGCCAGCAGCCCCCGGGACAGGCGCAATGAAAAACTGTTTTTT	CASSPRDRRNEKLFF
TRBV7-2	TRBJ2-7	TRBD2	-	TGTGCCAGCAGCTTAAGAATCGCGGGAGCGGTGGAGCAGTACTTC	CASSLRIAGAVEQYF
TRBV7-9	TRBJ2-7	-	few	TGTGCCAGCAGCTCTGGCCCATCCGGGTCCTCCTACGAGCAGTACTTC	CASSSGPSGSSYEQYF
TRBV5-1	TRBJ2-1	-	many	TGCGCCAGCAGCGGGGGAGAGCAGTTCTTC	CASSGGEQFF
TRBV5-1	TRBJ2-5	-	few	TGCGCCAGCAGCTTTACCAGGGGGGGAGAGACCCAGTACTTC	CASSFTRGGETQYF
TRBV5-6	TRBJ2-4	-	-	TGTGCCAGCAGCCGTGAGGGGACACTAGCCAAAAACATTCAGTACTTC	CASSREGTLAKNIQYF
TRBV6-5	TRBJ1-2	-	few	TGTGCCAGCAGTTATACTTGGGACTCAGTCTATGGCTACACCTTC	CASSYTWDSVYGYTF
TRBV15	TRBJ2-7	-	-	TGTGCCACCAGCATTCGGGGTATCGATCCCTACGAGCAGTACTTC	CATSIRGIDPYEQYF
TRBV7-9	TRBJ1-2	-	-	TGTGCCAGCACCTCGTCCTACGATGGGTATGGCTACACCTTC	CASTSSYDGYGYTF
TRBV27	TRBJ2-7	-	-	TGTGCCAGCAGTTTATTGAGGGGCGACGGGGTACAGTACTTC	CASSLLRGDGVQYF
TRBV3-1	TRBJ1-3	-	few	TGTGCCAGCGGCTACGGGCACTCTGGAAACACCATATATTTT	CASGYGHSGNTIYF
TRBV11-1	TRBJ2-1	TRBD2	-	TGTGCCAGCAGCTTACCAGCGGGAGGCCCTACTTCCTACAATGAGCAGTTCTTC	CASSLPAGGPTSYNEQFF